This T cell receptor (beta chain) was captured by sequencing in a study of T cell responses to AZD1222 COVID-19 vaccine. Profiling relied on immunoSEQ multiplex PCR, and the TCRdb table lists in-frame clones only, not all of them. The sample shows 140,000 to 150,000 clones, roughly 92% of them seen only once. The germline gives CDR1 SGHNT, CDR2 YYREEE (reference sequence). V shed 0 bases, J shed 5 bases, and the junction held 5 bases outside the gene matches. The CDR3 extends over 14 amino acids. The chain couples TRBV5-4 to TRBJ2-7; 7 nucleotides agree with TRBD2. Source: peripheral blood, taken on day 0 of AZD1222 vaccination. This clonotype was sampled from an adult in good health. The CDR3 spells CASSLELGGDEQYF. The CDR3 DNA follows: TGTGCCAGCAGCTTGGAACTGGGAGGGGACGAGCAGTACTTC.